This TCR beta chain emerged from a study of shared clonotypes between healthy human individuals. The V segment lost 2 bases and the J segment 3 bases; nucleotides outside the gene matches: 4. The CDR3 contains 16 residues. Germline V gene lookup returns CDR1 SEHNR and CDR2 FQNEAQ (reference sequence). PBMC DNA, left unsorted, was sequenced on ten immunoSEQ deep assay plates. The assay was immunoSEQ multiplex PCR, and TCRdb's table has in-frame clones only and misses some. Altogether fewer than 600,000 clones are present, 75% to 80% being singletons, with the ten largest covering 12%. The sequenced sample consisted of PBMCs. The V and J genes are TRBV7-9 and TRBJ1-4; TRBD1 matches at 9 bases. The sequence derives from a woman aged 40 to 49 in good health. Some clones in this sample may be carry-over from other donors' samples. In nucleotides, the CDR3 is TGTGCCAGCAGCTTAATTAGGGACAGGGCTAATGAAAAACTGTTTTTT. This codes for CASSLIRDRANEKLFF.